This TCR beta chain was sequenced in a study of identical twins. This clonotype has a handful of counts. A universal primer site was created by template switching, with the cDNA bearing unique molecular identifiers. TCRdb re-called the 5' RACE reads through MiXCR, storing one row per CDR3 protein. Among 700,000 or so distinct CDR3 sequences listed, 21% were seen once. Donors were all healthy Caucasians. Trimming took off 7 bases at V and 6 bases at J, with 7 bases between the two ends. Germline V gene lookup returns CDR1 SNHLY and CDR2 FYNNEI. This CDR3 region has 10 residues. The sample was also linked to a second study, of T cells expressing NK-cell markers. In that study: Source material for TCR beta repertoires consisted of sorted CD3+CD56+NKG2C+, CD3+CD56+NKG2C- and CD3+CD56-NKG2C+ T cells. Restricting sorting to alpha-beta TCR T cells was achieved in several experiments by an anti-gamma-delta TCR antibody.

The sequenced sample consisted of PBMCs. This sequence originates from a young woman in good health. The rearrangement joins TRBV2 to TRBJ2-7, with unresolved D. The CDR3 here is CASIGSEQYF. In nucleotides, the CDR3 is TGTGCCAGCATTGGAAGCGAGCAGTACTTC.